The entry below gives a single T cell receptor (beta chain) sequence along with its context. This sample stems from a study of shared clonotypes between healthy human individuals. Authors' data handling: ImmunoSEQ output held junction-only sequences without quality scores, so filtering differed. TCRdb's copy holds only in-frame clones and misses some; the assay was immunoSEQ multiplex PCR. D and trimming were read from the DNA, whereas the V and J calls and clone size are those reported in that table. The top ten hold roughly 13% of the sample, which has about 470,000 clones, around 79% seen once. The receptor's source is a woman aged 35 to 49 in good health. Some clones in this sample may be carry-over from other donors' samples. The sample comprised PBMCs.

This chain's CDR3 is CALTIDRGPYEQYF. DNA for the CDR3: TGTGCCTTAACCATTGACAGGGGACCCTACGAGCAGTACTTC. This sequence joins TRBV30 and TRBJ2-7, with TRBD1 matching over 8 bases. The CDR3 loop spans 14 amino acids. Losses at the gene ends were 7 bases for V and 2 bases for J; bases not matched to a gene: 10. CDR1 and CDR2 (germline): GTSNPN, SVGIG (reference sequence).